These 9 T cell receptor beta chains came from one sample sequenced in a study of T cells in tuberculosis. Clones were read by immunoSEQ multiplex PCR, and TCRdb kept only the in-frame ones, dropping some. The sample contains under 50,000 clones, approximately 95% of which appear only once. Sequencing was performed on PBMCs. The source is a donor aged 10-29 years with latent tuberculosis or without tuberculosis infection.

This sequence joins TRBV6-6 and TRBJ1-2, with D tentatively TRBD1 (5 bases). Germline V gives CDR1 MNHNY, CDR2 SVGAGI (reference sequence). This CDR3 region has 15 residues. Between the trimmed V and J ends, which lost 0 bases and 0 bases, there was a span of 8 bases. CDR3: CASSYSGGSNYGYTF. The CDR3 coding sequence is TGTGCCAGCAGTTACTCGGGGGGTTCTAACTATGGCTACACCTTC.

The chain is built from TRBV15 and TRBJ2-7; tentatively, D is TRBD1 (5 bases). V was trimmed by 1 base and J by 4 bases, leaving 8 bases between them. This CDR3 comprises 13 residues. Germline values: CDR1 LNHNV, CDR2 YYDKDF (reference sequence). CDR3 sequence: CATSRARTYEQYF. In nucleotides, the CDR3 is TGTGCCACCAGCAGAGCTAGGACATACGAGCAGTACTTC.

The gene calls are TRBV9 and TRBJ2-2, with TRBD1 identical over 9 bases. Germline trimming cut 3 bases from V and 6 bases from J; bases unmatched to any gene: 12. Germline CDR1 and CDR2: SGDLS and YYNGEE. The CDR3 is 17 residues long. The CDR3 protein is CASSAPGQGTFAGELFF. CDR3 sequence (DNA): TGTGCCAGCAGCGCACCGGGACAGGGAACTTTTGCCGGGGAGCTGTTTTTT.

This chain links TRBV2 with TRBJ1-1; D not certain. V shed 6 bases and J shed 4 bases, with 15 bases lying between them. CDR1 SNHLY and CDR2 FYNNEI come from the germline V gene. The CDR3 loop spans 14 amino acids. Here the CDR3 reads CASRGLAGSTEAFF. Written as DNA, the CDR3 is TGTGCCAGCAGGGGATTGGCGGGTTCCACTGAAGCTTTCTTT.

The CDR3 DNA reads TGCGCCAGCAGCGATACGGGGAGCAATCAGCCCCAGCATTTT. Protein sequence: CASSDTGSNQPQHF. V gene TRBV10-2 combines with J gene TRBJ1-5, with no clear D. CDR3 length: 14 residues. Trimming cost V 6 bases and J 1 base, with 10 bases left between them. From germline, CDR1 is WSHSY and CDR2 SAAADI.

This clone came up once. The chain uses TRBV5-1 and TRBJ1-2; 8 bases align to TRBD1. CDR1 is SGHRS and CDR2 is YFSETQ in the germline V gene. Trimming at V came to 4 bases and at J to 5 bases, leaving 7 bases not matched to a gene. The CDR3 extends over 14 amino acids. The CDR3 coding sequence is TGCGCCAGCAGCCAAGGACAGGGTGTATATGGCTACACCTTC. Translated, it gives CASSQGQGVYGYTF.

The chain uses TRBV5-1 and TRBJ2-1, with 7 bases fitting TRBD1. CDR1 and CDR2 from the germline V gene are SGHRS and YFSETQ. The CDR3 totals 16 residues. Trimming took 2 bases from V and 0 from J; bases not matched to a gene: 5. The DNA for the CDR3 is TGCGCCAGCAGCTTACAAGGGGGCCCCTCCTACAATGAGCAGTTCTTC. It encodes CASSLQGGPSYNEQFF.

The CDR3 here is CASSQAGQGNTEAFF. CDR3 in DNA: TGCGCCAGCAGCCAAGCCGGACAGGGGAACACTGAAGCTTTCTTT. The V and J genes are TRBV4-1 and TRBJ1-1, with 8 bases lining up with TRBD1. Germline V lookup: CDR1 MGHRA, CDR2 YSYEKL. The J segment lost 1 base and the V segment lost 1 base, leaving 2 bases of the junction unmatched. CDR3 length: 15 residues.

A remark on this clone: At one boundary the junction diverges from the germline segment, which might be a read error. This chain links TRBV7-7 with TRBJ2-5; 7 nucleotides align to TRBD2. The CDR3 runs to 15 residues. Germline CDR1 reads SSHAT; CDR2 reads FNYEAQ (reference sequence). The CDR3 is CASSPTGRARETQYF. CDR3 nucleotides: TGTGCTAGCAGCCCGACGGGGAGGGCGCGAGAGACCCAGTACTTC.